This entry lists 24 T cell receptor beta chains sequenced from one sample in a study of shared clonotypes between healthy human individuals. Using immunoSEQ multiplex PCR, the repertoire was profiled, and TCRdb retains in-frame clones only, with some absent. Here the sample spans roughly 1.4 million clones, about 98.5% being singletons. Source material: naive CD4+ T cells sorted from blood. Subset described: CD45RA+ positively selected. Receptor source: a man younger than 45 in good health.

This clone was observed a single time. The V gene is TRBV27, the J gene TRBJ2-7, with 15 bases matching TRBD2. From germline, CDR1 is MNHEY and CDR2 SMNVEV (reference sequence). CDR3 length: 18 residues. V trimming: 6 bases; J trimming: 3 bases; junction bases outside the gene matches: 12. CDR3 amino acids: CASRAYGTSGRSDYEQYF. CDR3 bases: TGTGCCAGCAGAGCCTACGGGACTAGCGGGAGGAGCGACTACGAGCAGTACTTC.

The chain uses TRBV19 and TRBJ2-7; D perhaps matches TRBD2 (5 bases). Germline V gene lookup returns CDR1 LNHDA and CDR2 SQIVND (reference sequence). The CDR3 has 18 residues. V was shortened by 3 bases and J by 3 bases, with 24 bases between the two germline ends. The CDR3 protein is CASSIARLGPAESYEQYF. The CDR3 DNA reads TGTGCCAGTAGTATCGCTCGCTTAGGACCAGCGGAAAGCTACGAGCAGTACTTC.

V usage is TRBV5-5 and J usage is TRBJ1-5; no clear D gene. The CDR3 runs 15 residues. The V end lost 0 bases, the J end lost 0 bases, and 7 bases lay between the germline ends. The germline V gene has CDR1 SGHKS and CDR2 YYEKEE (reference sequence). The CDR3 DNA is TGTGCCAGCAGCTTGGTCCTCAATAGCAATCAGCCCCAGCATTTT. This encodes CASSLVLNSNQPQHF. The complete variable domain, with remaining parts taken from reference TRBV5-5 and TRBJ1-5, reads DAGVTQSPTHLIKTRGQQVTLRCSPISGHKSVSWYQQVLGQGPQFIFQYYEKEERGRGNFPDRFSARQFPNYSSELNVNALLLGDSALYLCASSLVLNSNQPQHFGDGTRLSIL.

V and J are TRBV5-4 and TRBJ1-2, with 10 bases that match TRBD1. The CDR3 spans 13 residues. The V and J ends lost 3 bases and 6 bases, in that order; junction bases with no gene match: 2. In germline, CDR1 is SGHNT, CDR2 YYREEE (reference sequence). CDR3 region: CASSYGTGDGYTF. CDR3 nucleotides: TGTGCCAGCAGCTACGGGACAGGGGATGGCTACACCTTC.

Concerning this clone: Other DNA sequences within the sample encode an identical CDR3. The CDR3 DNA sequence: TGTGCCAGCAGCTTCAAAGGCACAGATACGCAGTATTTT. Amino acids: CASSFKGTDTQYF. The chain recombines TRBV7-9 with TRBJ2-3; no clear D gene. The CDR3 is made up of 13 amino acids. V was pared by 3 bases and J by 1 base, with 5 bases between. Germline V gives CDR1 SEHNR, CDR2 FQNEAQ (reference sequence).

The chain uses TRBV7-2 and TRBJ2-7; 11 nucleotides align to TRBD2. After removal of 6 bases from V and 2 bases from J, the junction contained 6 bases not matched to a gene. The CDR3 has 15 amino acids. The V gene's germline CDR1 is SGHTA and CDR2 FQGNSA. The CDR3 coding sequence is TGTGCCAGCAGACCTAGCGGGAGGTTAACCTACGAGCAGTACTTC. This sequence encodes CASRPSGRLTYEQYF.

J is TRBJ1-2 and V is TRBV20-1; D gene unclear. Trimming took off 5 bases at V and 7 bases at J, with 8 bases between the two ends. Germline V gives CDR1 DFQATT, CDR2 SNEGSKA (reference sequence). CDR3 length: 10 residues. CDR3 DNA sequence: TGCAGTGCTGGGGATGGTGGCTACACCTTC. Translation: CSAGDGGYTF.

This sequence joins TRBV9 and TRBJ2-3, with D uncertain. CDR1 SGDLS and CDR2 YYNGEE come from the germline V gene. With 3 bases removed from V and 1 base from J, the gap between germline ends came to 9 bases. CDR3 length: 14 residues. CDR3 protein: CASSAGPRTDTQYF. Written as DNA, the CDR3 is TGTGCCAGCAGCGCGGGCCCTCGCACAGATACGCAGTATTTT.

This sequence joins TRBV9 and TRBJ2-1; TRBD2 aligns across 11 bases. This CDR3 comprises 20 residues. Germline-derived CDR1 and CDR2 are SGDLS and YYNGEE. V lost 4 bases, J lost 2 bases, and 17 bases stayed unmatched. Here the CDR3 DNA reads TGTGCCAGCAGCCCCCGCCTTGGACTAGCGGGCTCTGAGACCTACAATGAGCAGTTCTTC. Amino acids: CASSPRLGLAGSETYNEQFF.

Of note for this clone: Other nucleotide sequences in the sample specify the same CDR3. This chain uses TRBV18 with TRBJ2-5; D uncertain. Germline loops: CDR1 KGHSH, CDR2 LQKENI. The CDR3 runs to 11 residues. V was trimmed by 6 bases and J by 3 bases, leaving 5 bases between them. The DNA of the CDR3 is TGTGCCAGCTCGCCTAAAGAGACCCAGTACTTC. This sequence encodes CASSPKETQYF.

This clone was found once. Other DNA sequences in the same sample also yield this CDR3. V is TRBV18 and J is TRBJ2-1; 7 bases agree with TRBD2. This CDR3 has 14 residues. The ends lost 2 bases at V and 3 bases at J; junction bases unmatched: 1. Germline V gene data show CDR1 as KGHSH and CDR2 as LQKENI. CDR3 sequence (DNA): TGTGCCAGCTCACCATCGGGGGGCTACAATGAGCAGTTCTTC. This sequence encodes CASSPSGGYNEQFF.

This clone appeared once. The V and J genes are TRBV7-2 and TRBJ2-7, with D possibly matching TRBD1 (6 bases). Between the trimmed V and J ends, which lost 0 bases and 3 bases, there was a span of 12 bases. The length of the CDR3 is 15 residues. Germline loops: CDR1 SGHTA, CDR2 FQGNSA. In nucleotides, the CDR3 is TGTGCCAGCAGCTTAGCCCCGACAGGCTACTACGAGCAGTACTTC. This sequence encodes CASSLAPTGYYEQYF. Complete variable domain (other parts from reference TRBV7-2 and TRBJ2-7): GAGVSQSPSNKVTEKGKDVELRCDPISGHTALYWYRQSLGQGLEFLIYFQGNSAPDKSGLPSDRFSAERTGGSVSTLTIQRTQQEDSAVYLCASSLAPTGYYEQYFGPGTRLTVT.

The V gene is TRBV5-6, the J gene TRBJ2-1; TRBD2 agrees at 13 bases. Germline trimming cut 8 bases from V and 2 bases from J; bases unmatched to any gene: 1. The germline V gene has CDR1 SGHDT and CDR2 YYEEEE. The CDR3 contains 14 residues. The CDR3 nucleotides are TGTGCCAGTACTAGCGGGAGGGCCTACAATGAGCAGTTCTTC. Translation: CASTSGRAYNEQFF. The full variable domain, in which reference TRBV5-6 and TRBJ2-1 provide the parts outside the CDR3, is DAGVTQSPTHLIKTRGQQVTLRCSPKSGHDTVSWYQQALGQGPQFIFQYYEEEERQRGNFPDRFSGHQFPNYSSELNVNALLLGDSALYLCASTSGRAYNEQFFGPGTRLTVL.

Notes on this clone: The sample contains more than one DNA sequence encoding this CDR3. DNA of the CDR3: TGTGCCAGCACAATACAAGAGACCCAGTACTTC. Its protein product is CASTIQETQYF. The chain has TRBV2 and TRBJ2-5, with D unclear. V lost 7 bases to trimming and J lost 2 bases, with 5 bases between them. The germline V gene encodes CDR1 SNHLY and CDR2 FYNNEI. This CDR3 comprises 11 residues.

The chain uses TRBV7-8 and TRBJ2-7; perhaps D is TRBD1 or TRBD2 (5 bases each). CDR3 length equals 15 residues. Germline CDR1 and CDR2: SGHVS and FQNEAQ. Between the trimmed V and J ends, which lost 5 bases and 6 bases, there was a span of 20 bases. The CDR3 sequence is CASSDRSARGGEQYF. DNA of the CDR3: TGTGCCAGCAGCGACCGTAGCGCCCGTGGGGGCGAGCAGTACTTC.

The chain employs TRBV11-2 and TRBJ2-1; D not resolved. V was pared by 0 bases and J by 2 bases, with 11 bases between. The CDR3 is made up of 16 amino acids. Germline CDR1 reads SGHAT; CDR2 reads FQNNGV. This CDR3 reads CASSLDLFRTYNEQFF. The CDR3 nucleotides are TGTGCCAGCAGCTTAGATCTGTTTAGGACCTACAATGAGCAGTTCTTC.

The gene calls are TRBV7-3 and TRBJ2-2; D is uncertain. Trimming pared 5 bases from V and 2 bases from J, leaving 6 bases between. From germline, CDR1 is SGHTA and CDR2 FQGTGA. The CDR3 length is 13 residues. The CDR3 coding sequence is TGTGCCAGCAGCCACTTTAACACCGGGGAGCTGTTTTTT. Translation: CASSHFNTGELFF.

The chain combines TRBV27 with TRBJ1-1; the D is unclear. The germline V and J ends were trimmed by 3 bases and 3 bases, with 8 bases remaining between them. Per the germline V gene, CDR1 is MNHEY and CDR2 is SMNVEV (reference sequence). The CDR3 runs to 13 residues. CDR3 amino acids: CASSLVADTEAFF. The DNA for the CDR3 is TGTGCCAGCAGTTTGGTAGCCGACACTGAAGCTTTCTTT.

The chain joins TRBV7-9 to TRBJ2-2, with 11 bases identical to TRBD2. The CDR3 covers 16 residues. CDR1 and CDR2 from the germline V gene are SEHNR and FQNEAQ (reference sequence). J lost 5 bases, V lost 4 bases, and 6 bases had no gene match. As DNA, the CDR3 is TGTGCCAGCAGCTCCCCGGGACTAGCGGTAACCGGGGAGCTGTTTTTT. This sequence encodes CASSSPGLAVTGELFF.

The chain is built from TRBV28 and TRBJ2-2, with TRBD1 matching 8 bases. The CDR3 sequence is 14 residues long. V shed 6 bases, J shed 5 bases, and the junction held 5 bases outside the gene matches. The germline gives CDR1 MDHEN, CDR2 SYDVKM. Here the CDR3 reads CASRRQGFTGELFF. DNA of the CDR3: TGTGCCAGCAGACGACAGGGGTTTACCGGGGAGCTGTTTTTT.

For this clone: Distinct nucleotide sequences in the sample also encode this CDR3. This chain uses TRBV29-1 with TRBJ2-1; possibly TRBD2 for D (5 bases). The germline V and J ends were trimmed by 7 bases and 0 bases, with 10 bases remaining between them. The CDR3 consists of 13 residues. Germline V gene data show CDR1 as SQVTM and CDR2 as ANQGSEA. The CDR3 sequence is CSAGTSSYNEQFF. The DNA for the CDR3 is TGCAGCGCTGGTACTAGCTCCTACAATGAGCAGTTCTTC.

The chain links TRBV7-2 to TRBJ2-7; the match to TRBD2 covers 13 bases. In germline, CDR1 is SGHTA, CDR2 FQGNSA. With 5 bases clipped from V and 0 bases from J, the junction kept 7 bases outside the gene matches. This CDR3 has 17 amino acids. Here the CDR3 DNA reads TGTGCCAGCAGCCAACAACTAGCGGGAGGGCGCTCCTACGAGCAGTACTTC. It is translated as CASSQQLAGGRSYEQYF.

This chain uses TRBV9 with TRBJ2-7; 7 bases align to TRBD1. CDR1 is SGDLS and CDR2 is YYNGEE in the germline V gene. The J segment lost 7 bases and the V segment lost 0 bases, leaving 13 bases of the junction unmatched. The CDR3 has 16 residues. In DNA, the CDR3 is TGTGCCAGCAGCGTAGACCCCGACAGGGCTGCAAGGGAGCAGTACTTC. As protein: CASSVDPDRAAREQYF.

The J gene is TRBJ1-1, the V gene TRBV18, with D possibly matching TRBD1 (5 bases). Germline CDR1 reads KGHSH; CDR2 reads LQKENI. The ends were cut back, 3 bases at V and 4 bases at J, with 21 bases in the middle. The CDR3 has 17 residues. The CDR3 nucleotides are TGTGCCAGCTCACCTCGGCCGGGGGGGGTGGATGTCACTGAAGCTTTCTTT. This translates into CASSPRPGGVDVTEAFF. The full variable domain, in which reference TRBV18 and TRBJ1-1 provide the parts outside the CDR3, is NAGVMQNPRHLVRRRGQEARLRCSPMKGHSHVYWYRQLPEEGLKFMVYLQKENIIDESGMPKERFSAEFPKEGPSILRIQQVVRGDSAAYFCASSPRPGGVDVTEAFFGQGTRLTVV.